This entry concerns a single T cell receptor (beta chain). Its antigen is unknown. Compared with germline, one end of the junction differs, possibly owing to a read error. This record belongs to a study of T-cell reconstitution after alpha-beta-depleted transplantation in children. Study-wide findings and caveats: Several hundred rapidly expanded clones from non-depleted graft cells reportedly supplied alpha-beta T cells about two months post-transplant. Surviving recipient cells, namely T cells and thymic progenitors, were the source of high day-60 TCRbeta diversity in some patients.

The authors prepared the TCRbeta library with unique molecular identifiers. TCRdb reprocessed the PCR reads with MiXCR, giving one entry per CDR3 protein. The sample consists of 250,000 to 300,000 distinct CDR3 sequences, 10% of them appearing once. The germline V gene encodes CDR1 SGHRS and CDR2 YFSETQ. The length of the CDR3 is 15 residues. Sample: PBMCs, taken before TCRalphabeta/CD19-depleted stem cell transplant. The chain couples TRBV5-1 to TRBJ2-7; 9 bases line up with TRBD1. The TCR was taken from a boy under two years old with acute myeloid leukemia, due to receive a stem cell transplant. CDR3 bases: TGCGCCAGCAGCGGTACCGGGACAGGGAACCACGAGCGGTACTTC. This gives the protein CASSGTGTGNHERYF.